The rows below give T cell receptor beta chains drawn from one sample of a study of cytomegalovirus exposure and HLA in healthy donors. The table came from immunoSEQ multiplex PCR; TCRdb's copy has only in-frame clones and leaves some out. In the table there are 120,000 or so clones, around 81% of which are singletons. Sequenced sample: PBMCs. The source is a woman aged 40 to 49 in good health and CMV-seronegative. The conserved cysteine and the conserved F or W are not part of the CDR3 here.

j_call v_call cdr3_aa
TRBJ2-7 TRBV11-2 ASSLGGTSYEQY
TRBJ2-1 TRBV5-1 ASSGMRTGRAYNEQF
TRBJ1-5 TRBV6-5 ASSTQGRGQPQH
TRBJ2-7 TRBV7-5 ARADRVSYEQY
TRBJ1-5 TRBV28 ASSDRDTKPPYSNQPQH
TRBJ1-3 TRBV5-1 ASSNRGPGNTIY
TRBJ2-1 TRBV5-1 ASRSSGSSYNEQF
TRBJ2-3 TRBV30 AWSVERRDTQY
TRBJ1-1 TRBV5-1 ASSLGQGVSEAF
TRBJ1-4 TRBV19 ASSMSGNEKLF
TRBJ2-2 TRBV5-1 ASSGGTSAGELF
TRBJ1-1 TRBV18 ASSPPGGTEAF
TRBJ2-5 TRBV19 ASAPLDTPPETQY
TRBJ2-5 TRBV7-2 ASSPSGGRAQY
TRBJ1-2 TRBV29-1 SVEGQGPLYGYT
TRBJ1-6 TRBV5-4 ASSSDNSPLH
TRBJ1-4 TRBV5-1 ASSYYSATNEKLF
TRBJ2-3 TRBV7-2 ASSSRLAGPLTDTQY
TRBJ1-2 TRBV27 ASSTYRGGNYGYT
TRBJ2-5 TRBV15 ATSGRDRYQETQY
TRBJ1-3 TRBV6-1 ASETGGTGNTIY
TRBJ2-7 TRBV4-1 ASSPSGQGDEQY
TRBJ2-7 TRBV28 ASSPQGTGALD
TRBJ2-7 TRBV18 ASSSTGLAGHEQY
TRBJ1-3 TRBV6-5 ASSFGGISGNTIY
TRBJ1-5 TRBV7-2 ASSPGDLRPQH
TRBJ1-5 TRBV10-2 ASSESWGDRGPQH
TRBJ2-1 TRBV4-3 ASSQVGGAYRRSSYNEQF
TRBJ2-7 TRBV21-1 ASSQEGEQFYEQY
TRBJ2-4 TRBV20-1 SARQGERAY
TRBJ1-2 TRBV7-8 ASSLGGANYGYT
TRBJ1-2 TRBV6-1 ASIRDSNYGYT
TRBJ2-1 TRBV5-6 ASSGSVAGGRRAHEQF
TRBJ1-3 TRBV29-1 SVAGGGNTIY
TRBJ1-1 TRBV6-1 ASSEQGYTEAF
TRBJ1-3 TRBV5-1 ASSKDRTSSGNTIY
TRBJ2-3 TRBV19 ASTGAGGPYTQY
TRBJ1-1 TRBV30 AWSARNTEAF
TRBJ2-7 TRBV7-2 ASSLPSAYEQY
TRBJ1-4 TRBV4-3 ASSQDRGSNEKLF
TRBJ2-7 TRBV28 ASSRGLVKYEQY
TRBJ2-5 TRBV2 ASGGGGEETQY
TRBJ2-3 TRBV4-3 ASSQETIPNTDTQY
TRBJ1-4 TRBV7-6 ASSSTGSTTNEKLF
TRBJ2-5 TRBV11-2 ASSDSLAEPQETQY
TRBJ1-2 TRBV10-3 ATHRVGFDGYT
TRBJ2-6 TRBV25-1 ASSELGEGTGANVLT
TRBJ2-3 TRBV9 ASSVDSGGPTDTQY
TRBJ2-1 TRBV5-1 ASSFSGRPYNEQF
TRBJ1-5 TRBV18 ASSPETGAGNQPQH
TRBJ2-2 TRBV5-4 ASSDLGDRGITGELF
TRBJ2-1 TRBV7-7 ASSLSGINNEQF
TRBJ2-1 TRBV5-6 ASSLDRGNEQF
TRBJ2-3 TRBV7-2 ASSLGQGSTDTQY
TRBJ2-3 TRBV5-4 ASSLVEGGEPDTQY